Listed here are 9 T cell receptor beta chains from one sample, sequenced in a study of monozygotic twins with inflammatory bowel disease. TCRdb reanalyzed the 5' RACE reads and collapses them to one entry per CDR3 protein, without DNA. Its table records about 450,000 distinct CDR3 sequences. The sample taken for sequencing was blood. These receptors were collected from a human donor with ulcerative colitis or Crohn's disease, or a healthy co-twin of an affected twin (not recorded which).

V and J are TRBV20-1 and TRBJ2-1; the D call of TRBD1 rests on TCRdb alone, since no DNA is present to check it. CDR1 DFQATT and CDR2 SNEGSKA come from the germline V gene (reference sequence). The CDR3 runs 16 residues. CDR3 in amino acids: CSAFNTRGPPRNEQFF.

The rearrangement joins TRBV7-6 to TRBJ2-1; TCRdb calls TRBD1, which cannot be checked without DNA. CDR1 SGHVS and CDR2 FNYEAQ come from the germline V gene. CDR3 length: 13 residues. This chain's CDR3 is CASSRPPGYEQFF.

CDR3 protein: CASSYPTSGGSYNEQFF. V is TRBV6-2 or TRBV6-3 and J is TRBJ2-1; as DNA is missing, the TRBD2 call by TCRdb cannot be tested. Germline values: CDR1 MNHEY, CDR2 SVGEGT. CDR3 size: 17 residues.

CDR3 protein: CASSPGQGLADTQYF. The chain combines TRBV18 with TRBJ2-3; the D call of TRBD1 rests on TCRdb alone, since no DNA is present to check it. Germline V gives CDR1 KGHSH, CDR2 LQKENI. CDR3 length: 15 residues. Based on the CDR3 plus reference TRBV18 and TRBJ2-3, the full variable domain is NAGVMQNPRHLVRRRGQEARLRCSPMKGHSHVYWYRQLPEEGLKFMVYLQKENIIDESGMPKERFSAEFPKEGPSILRIQQVVRGDSAAYFCASSPGQGLADTQYFGPGTRLTVL.

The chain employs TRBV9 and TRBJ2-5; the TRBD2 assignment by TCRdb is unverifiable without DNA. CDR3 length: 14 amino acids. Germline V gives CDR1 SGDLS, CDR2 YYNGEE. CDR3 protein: CASSVGGGRETQYF.

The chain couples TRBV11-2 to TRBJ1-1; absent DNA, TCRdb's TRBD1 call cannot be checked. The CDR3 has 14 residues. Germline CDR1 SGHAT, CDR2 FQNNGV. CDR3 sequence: CASSLTQGKTEAFF.

The chain's CDR3 is CASSDATRRSYEQYF. The genes are TRBV7-9 and TRBJ2-7. Looked up from germline, CDR1 is SEHNR and CDR2 is FQNEAQ (reference sequence). This CDR3 has 15 residues.

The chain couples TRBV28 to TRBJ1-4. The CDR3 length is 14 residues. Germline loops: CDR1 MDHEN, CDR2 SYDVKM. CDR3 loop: CASSRGSSGWKLFF.

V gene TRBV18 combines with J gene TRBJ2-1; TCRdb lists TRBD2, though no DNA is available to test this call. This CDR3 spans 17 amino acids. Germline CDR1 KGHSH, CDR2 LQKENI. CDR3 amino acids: CASSPRMAEDIRNEQFF.